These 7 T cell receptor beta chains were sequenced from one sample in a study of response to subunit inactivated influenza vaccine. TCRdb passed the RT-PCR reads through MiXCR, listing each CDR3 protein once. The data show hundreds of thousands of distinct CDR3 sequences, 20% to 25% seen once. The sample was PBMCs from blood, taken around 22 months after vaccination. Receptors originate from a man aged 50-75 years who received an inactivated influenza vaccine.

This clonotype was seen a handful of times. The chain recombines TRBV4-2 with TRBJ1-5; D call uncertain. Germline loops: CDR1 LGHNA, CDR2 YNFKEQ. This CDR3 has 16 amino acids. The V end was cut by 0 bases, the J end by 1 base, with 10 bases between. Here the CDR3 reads CASSQEGSDSNQPQHF. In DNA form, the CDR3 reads TGTGCCAGCAGCCAAGAAGGTTCGGACAGCAATCAGCCCCAGCATTTT.

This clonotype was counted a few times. The CDR3 nucleotides are TGTGCCAGTTTAAGTGACAGGGGGTCAGATACGCAGTATTTT. This translates into CASLSDRGSDTQYF. The chain combines TRBV6-1 with TRBJ2-3, with 9 positions matching TRBD1. CDR1 and CDR2 from the germline V gene are MNHNS and SASEGT. V gave up 9 bases and J gave up 4 bases; unmatched junction bases: 8. The CDR3 is 14 amino acids.

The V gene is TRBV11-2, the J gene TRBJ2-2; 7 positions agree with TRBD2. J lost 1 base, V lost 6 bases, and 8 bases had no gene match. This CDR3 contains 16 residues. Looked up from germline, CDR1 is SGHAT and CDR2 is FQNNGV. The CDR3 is CASRRGPSGNTGELFF. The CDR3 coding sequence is TGTGCCAGCAGACGAGGTCCTAGCGGGAACACCGGGGAGCTGTTTTTT.

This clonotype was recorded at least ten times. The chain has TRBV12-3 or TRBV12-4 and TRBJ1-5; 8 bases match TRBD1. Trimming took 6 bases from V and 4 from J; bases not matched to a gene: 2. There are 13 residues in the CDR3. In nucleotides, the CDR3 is TGTGCCAGCAGCCGGGACAGGAATCAGCCCCAGCATTTT. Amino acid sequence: CASSRDRNQPQHF.

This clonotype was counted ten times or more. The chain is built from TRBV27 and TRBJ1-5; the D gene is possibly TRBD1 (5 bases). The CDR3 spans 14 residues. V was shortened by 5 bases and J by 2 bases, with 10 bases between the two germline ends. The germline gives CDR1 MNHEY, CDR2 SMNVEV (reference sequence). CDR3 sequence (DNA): TGTGCCAGCAGTCCTCAGGGTGGCAATCAGCCCCAGCATTTT. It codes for CASSPQGGNQPQHF.

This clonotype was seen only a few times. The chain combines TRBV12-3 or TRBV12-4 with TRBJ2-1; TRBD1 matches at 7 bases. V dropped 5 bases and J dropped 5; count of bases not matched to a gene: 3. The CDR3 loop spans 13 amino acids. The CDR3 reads CASSPGQNNEQFF. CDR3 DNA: TGTGCCAGCAGTCCGGGACAGAACAATGAGCAGTTCTTC.

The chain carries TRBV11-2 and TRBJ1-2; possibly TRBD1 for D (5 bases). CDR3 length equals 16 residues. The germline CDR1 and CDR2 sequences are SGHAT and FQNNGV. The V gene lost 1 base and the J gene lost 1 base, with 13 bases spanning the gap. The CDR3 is CASSLGGVRDNYGYTF. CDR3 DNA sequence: TGTGCCAGCAGCTTAGGAGGGGTGAGGGATAACTATGGCTACACCTTC.